The present T cell receptor beta chain was sequenced within a study of T-cell memory formation after mild COVID-19. TCRdb fed the 5' RACE reads into MiXCR, producing one record per CDR3 protein. The profile shows hundreds of thousands of distinct CDR3 sequences, around a quarter of them singletons. The junction had 4 bases not matched to a gene; V was cut back by 5 bases and J by 5 bases. CDR1 SGHVS and CDR2 FQNEAQ come from the germline V gene. The CDR3 is made up of 13 amino acids. Only one count was recorded for this clonotype. The material sequenced was PBMCs or a T cell subset sorted from them (not recorded which). V is TRBV7-8 and J is TRBJ1-1; 8 nucleotides align to TRBD1. The sequence came from an adult woman who had mild COVID-19 (a few samples of this study predate the infection). Cell type and time point are not known. Written as DNA, the CDR3 is TGTGCCAGCAGCATTACAGGGGGGACTGAAGCTTTCTTT. It specifies CASSITGGTEAFF.